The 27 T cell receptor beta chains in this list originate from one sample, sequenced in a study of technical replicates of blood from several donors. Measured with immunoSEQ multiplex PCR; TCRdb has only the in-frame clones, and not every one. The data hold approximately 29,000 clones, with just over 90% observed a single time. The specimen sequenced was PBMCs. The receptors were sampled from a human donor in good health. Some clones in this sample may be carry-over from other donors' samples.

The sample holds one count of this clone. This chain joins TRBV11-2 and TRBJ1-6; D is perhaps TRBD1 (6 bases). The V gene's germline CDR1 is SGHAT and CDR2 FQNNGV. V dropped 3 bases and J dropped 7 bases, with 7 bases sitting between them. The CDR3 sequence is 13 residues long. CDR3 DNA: TGTGCCAGCAGCTTCCAGGGGAATTCACCCCTCCACTTT. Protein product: CASSFQGNSPLHF. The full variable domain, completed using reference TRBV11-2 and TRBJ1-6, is EAGVAQSPRYKIIEKRQSVAFWCNPISGHATLYWYQQILGQGPKLLIQFQNNGVVDDSQLPKDRFSAERLKGVDSTLKIQPAKLEDSAVYLCASSFQGNSPLHFGNGTRLTVT.

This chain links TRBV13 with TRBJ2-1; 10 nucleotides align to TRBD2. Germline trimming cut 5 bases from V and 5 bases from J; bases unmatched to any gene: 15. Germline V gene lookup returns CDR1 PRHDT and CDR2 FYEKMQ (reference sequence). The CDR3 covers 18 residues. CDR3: CASSIEGAWTSGDNEQFF. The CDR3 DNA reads TGTGCCAGCAGCATTGAGGGGGCTTGGACTAGCGGCGACAATGAGCAGTTCTTC.

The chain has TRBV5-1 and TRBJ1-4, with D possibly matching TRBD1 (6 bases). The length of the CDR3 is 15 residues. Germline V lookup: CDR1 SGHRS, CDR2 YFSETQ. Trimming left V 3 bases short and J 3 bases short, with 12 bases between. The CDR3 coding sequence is TGCGCCAGCAGCTCAGAGGGGGGGGCTAATGAAAAACTGTTTTTT. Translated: CASSSEGGANEKLFF.

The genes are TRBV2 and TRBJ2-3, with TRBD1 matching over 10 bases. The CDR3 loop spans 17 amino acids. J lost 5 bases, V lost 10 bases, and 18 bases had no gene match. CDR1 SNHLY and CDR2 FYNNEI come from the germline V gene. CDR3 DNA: TGTGCCACACCCAGGGGAACCGGGACAGGGGAGGTAGATACGCAGTATTTT. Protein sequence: CATPRGTGTGEVDTQYF.

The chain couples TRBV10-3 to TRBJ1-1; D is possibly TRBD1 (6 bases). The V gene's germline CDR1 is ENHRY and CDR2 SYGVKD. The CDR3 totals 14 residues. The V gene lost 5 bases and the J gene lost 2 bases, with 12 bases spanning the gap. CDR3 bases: TGTGCCATCAGTATAGGGGGAGCTAACACTGAAGCTTTCTTT. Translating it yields CAISIGGANTEAFF.

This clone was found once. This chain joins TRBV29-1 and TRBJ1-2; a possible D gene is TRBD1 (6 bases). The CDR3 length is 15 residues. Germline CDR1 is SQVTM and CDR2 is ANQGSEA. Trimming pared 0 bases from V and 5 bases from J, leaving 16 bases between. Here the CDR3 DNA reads TGCAGCGTTGAAGAAAGCGGGGGGCGCATATATGGCTACACCTTC. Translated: CSVEESGGRIYGYTF.

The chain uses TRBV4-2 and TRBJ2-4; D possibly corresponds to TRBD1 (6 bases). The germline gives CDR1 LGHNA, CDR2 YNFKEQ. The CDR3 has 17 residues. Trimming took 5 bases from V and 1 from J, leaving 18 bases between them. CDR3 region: CASSGSPGDIAKNIQYF. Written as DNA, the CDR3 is TGTGCCAGCAGCGGCTCGCCAGGGGATATTGCCAAAAACATTCAGTACTTC.

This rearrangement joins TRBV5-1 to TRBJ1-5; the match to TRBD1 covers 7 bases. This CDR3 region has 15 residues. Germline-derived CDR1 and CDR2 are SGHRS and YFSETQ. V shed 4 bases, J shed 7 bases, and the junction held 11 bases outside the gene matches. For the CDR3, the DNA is TGCGCCAGCAGCCGGGCGGGGACAGAGGGGCAGCCCCAGCATTTT. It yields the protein CASSRAGTEGQPQHF.

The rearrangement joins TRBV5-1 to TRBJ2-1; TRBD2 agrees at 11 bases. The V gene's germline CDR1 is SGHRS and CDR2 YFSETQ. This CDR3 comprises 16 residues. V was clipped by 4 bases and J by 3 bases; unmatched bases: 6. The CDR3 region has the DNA TGCGCCAGCAGCAACGGACTAGCGGGTGACTACAATGAGCAGTTCTTC. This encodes CASSNGLAGDYNEQFF.

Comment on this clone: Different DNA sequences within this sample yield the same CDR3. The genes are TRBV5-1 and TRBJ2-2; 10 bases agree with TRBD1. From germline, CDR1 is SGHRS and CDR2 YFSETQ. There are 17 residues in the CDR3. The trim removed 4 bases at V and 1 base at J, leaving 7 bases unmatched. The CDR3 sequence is CASSQKRTGGNTGELFF. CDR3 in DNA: TGCGCCAGCAGCCAAAAACGGACAGGGGGGAACACCGGGGAGCTGTTTTTT.

The CDR3 sequence is CASGGKPAGINIQYF. The CDR3 DNA follows: TGTGCCAGCGGGGGGAAGCCAGCGGGGATAAACATTCAGTACTTC. This rearrangement joins TRBV2 to TRBJ2-4; 7 bases are shared with TRBD2. With 8 bases clipped from V and 6 bases from J, the junction kept 13 bases outside the gene matches. Germline CDR1 is SNHLY and CDR2 is FYNNEI. The CDR3 spans 15 residues.

CDR3 sequence reads: CASSLRGSSGNEQFF. The CDR3 DNA reads as TGTGCCAGCAGCCTTCGGGGTAGCTCGGGCAATGAGCAGTTCTTC. The chain carries TRBV7-2 and TRBJ2-1, with a possible D match to TRBD2 (5 bases). Deletions cut 5 bases from V and 6 bases from J, with 17 bases between. The CDR3 consists of 15 residues. CDR1 is SGHTA and CDR2 is FQGNSA in the germline V gene.

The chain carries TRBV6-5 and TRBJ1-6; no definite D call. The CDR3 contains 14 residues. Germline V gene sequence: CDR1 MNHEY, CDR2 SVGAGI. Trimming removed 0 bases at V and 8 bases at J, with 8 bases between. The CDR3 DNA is TGTGCCAGCAGTTACTCGGAAGGAGATTCACCCCTCCACTTT. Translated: CASSYSEGDSPLHF.

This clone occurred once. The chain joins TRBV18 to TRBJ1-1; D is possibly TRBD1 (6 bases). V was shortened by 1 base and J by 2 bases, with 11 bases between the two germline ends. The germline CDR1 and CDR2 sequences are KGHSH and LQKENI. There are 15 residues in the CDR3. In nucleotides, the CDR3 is TGTGCCAGCTCACCACAGGGGGTAACAAACACTGAAGCTTTCTTT. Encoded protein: CASSPQGVTNTEAFF.

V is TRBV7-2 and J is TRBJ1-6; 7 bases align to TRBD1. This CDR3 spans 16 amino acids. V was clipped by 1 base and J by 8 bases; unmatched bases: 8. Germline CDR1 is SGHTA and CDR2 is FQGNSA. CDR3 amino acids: CASSLDGTAFYSPLHF. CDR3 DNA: TGTGCCAGCAGCTTAGATGGGACAGCTTTTTATTCACCCCTCCACTTT.

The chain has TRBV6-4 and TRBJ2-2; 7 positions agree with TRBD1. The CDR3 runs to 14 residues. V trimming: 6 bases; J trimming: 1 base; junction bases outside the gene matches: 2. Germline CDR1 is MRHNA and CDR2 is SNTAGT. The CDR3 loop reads CASRTGLNTGELFF. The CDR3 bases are TGTGCCAGCAGGACAGGGTTGAACACCGGGGAGCTGTTTTTT.

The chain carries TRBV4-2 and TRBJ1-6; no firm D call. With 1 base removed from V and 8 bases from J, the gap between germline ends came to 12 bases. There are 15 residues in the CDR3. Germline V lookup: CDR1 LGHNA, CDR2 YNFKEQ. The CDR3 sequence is CASSQGRVSHSPLHF. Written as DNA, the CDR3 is TGTGCCAGCAGCCAAGGTCGAGTAAGTCATTCACCCCTCCACTTT.

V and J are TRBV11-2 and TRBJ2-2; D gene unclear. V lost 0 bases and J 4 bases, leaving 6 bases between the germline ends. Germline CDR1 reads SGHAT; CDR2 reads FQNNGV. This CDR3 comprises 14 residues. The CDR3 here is CASSLDLSTGELFF. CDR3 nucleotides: TGTGCCAGCAGCTTAGATCTGAGCACCGGGGAGCTGTTTTTT.

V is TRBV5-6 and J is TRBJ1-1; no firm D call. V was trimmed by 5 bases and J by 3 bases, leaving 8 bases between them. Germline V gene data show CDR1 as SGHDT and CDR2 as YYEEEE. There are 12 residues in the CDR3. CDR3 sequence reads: CASRRQDTEAFF. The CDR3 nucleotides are TGTGCCAGCAGACGTCAGGACACTGAAGCTTTCTTT.

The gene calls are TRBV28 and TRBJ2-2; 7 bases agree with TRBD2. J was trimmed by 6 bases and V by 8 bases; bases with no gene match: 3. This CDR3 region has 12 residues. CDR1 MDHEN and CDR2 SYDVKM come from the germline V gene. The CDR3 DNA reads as TGTGCCAGCGCCACTAGCGCCGGGGAGCTGTTTTTT. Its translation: CASATSAGELFF.

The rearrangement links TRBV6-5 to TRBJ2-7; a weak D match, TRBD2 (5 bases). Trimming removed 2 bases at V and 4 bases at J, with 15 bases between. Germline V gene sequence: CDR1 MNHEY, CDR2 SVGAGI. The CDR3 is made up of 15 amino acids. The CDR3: CASSYGVAREYEQYF. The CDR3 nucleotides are TGTGCCAGCAGTTACGGGGTAGCGAGGGAGTACGAGCAGTACTTC.

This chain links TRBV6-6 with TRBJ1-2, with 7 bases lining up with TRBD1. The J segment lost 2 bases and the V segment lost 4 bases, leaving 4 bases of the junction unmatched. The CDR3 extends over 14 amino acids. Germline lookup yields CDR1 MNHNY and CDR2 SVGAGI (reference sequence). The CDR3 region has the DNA TGTGCCAGCAGTTCCAGCAGGGGGAACTATGGCTACACCTTC. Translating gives CASSSSRGNYGYTF.

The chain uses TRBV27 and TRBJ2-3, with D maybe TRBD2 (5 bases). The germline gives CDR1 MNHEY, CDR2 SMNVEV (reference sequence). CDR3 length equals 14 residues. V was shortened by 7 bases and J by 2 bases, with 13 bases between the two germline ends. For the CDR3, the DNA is TGTGCCAGCATGATTAGCGTTATCACAGATACGCAGTATTTT. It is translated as CASMISVITDTQYF.

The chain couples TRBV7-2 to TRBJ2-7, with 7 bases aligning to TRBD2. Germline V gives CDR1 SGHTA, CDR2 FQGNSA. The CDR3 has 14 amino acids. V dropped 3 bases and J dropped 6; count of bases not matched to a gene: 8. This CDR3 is CASSFGREKAEQYF. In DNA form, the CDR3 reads TGTGCCAGCAGCTTCGGGCGGGAGAAGGCCGAGCAGTACTTC.

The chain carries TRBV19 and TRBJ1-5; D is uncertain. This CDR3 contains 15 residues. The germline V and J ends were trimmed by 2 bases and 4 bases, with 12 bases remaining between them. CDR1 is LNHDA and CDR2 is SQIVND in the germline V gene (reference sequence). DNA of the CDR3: TGTGCCAGTAGTATATTCGGGGAGCTGAATCAGCCCCAGCATTTT. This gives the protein CASSIFGELNQPQHF.

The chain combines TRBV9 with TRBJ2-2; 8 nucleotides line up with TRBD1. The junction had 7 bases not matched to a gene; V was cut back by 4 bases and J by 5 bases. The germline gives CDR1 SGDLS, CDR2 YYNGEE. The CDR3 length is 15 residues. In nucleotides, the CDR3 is TGTGCCAGCAGCCCGAGGACAGGGACAACCGGGGAGCTGTTTTTT. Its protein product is CASSPRTGTTGELFF.

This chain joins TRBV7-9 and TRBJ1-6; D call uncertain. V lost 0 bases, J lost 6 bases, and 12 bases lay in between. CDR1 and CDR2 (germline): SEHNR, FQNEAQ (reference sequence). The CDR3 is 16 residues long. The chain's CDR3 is CASSLALSGSNSPLHF. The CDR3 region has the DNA TGTGCCAGCAGCTTAGCGCTAAGCGGCTCTAATTCACCCCTCCACTTT.